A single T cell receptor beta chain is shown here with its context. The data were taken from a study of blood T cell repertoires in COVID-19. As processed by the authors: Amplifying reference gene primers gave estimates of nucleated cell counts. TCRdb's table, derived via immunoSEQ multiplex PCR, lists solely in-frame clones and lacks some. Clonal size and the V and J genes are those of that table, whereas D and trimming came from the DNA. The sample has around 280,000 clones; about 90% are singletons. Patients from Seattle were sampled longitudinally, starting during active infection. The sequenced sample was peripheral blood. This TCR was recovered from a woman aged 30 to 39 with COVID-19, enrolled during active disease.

The chain's CDR3 is CASSSPGQGADTQYF. For the CDR3, the DNA is TGTGCCAGCAGTTCACCGGGACAGGGAGCAGATACGCAGTATTTT. The chain recombines TRBV6-6 with TRBJ2-3; TRBD1 matches at 9 bases. After removal of 4 bases from V and 4 bases from J, the junction contained 6 bases not matched to a gene. CDR1 and CDR2 from the germline V gene are MNHNY and SVGAGI (reference sequence). There are 15 residues in the CDR3.